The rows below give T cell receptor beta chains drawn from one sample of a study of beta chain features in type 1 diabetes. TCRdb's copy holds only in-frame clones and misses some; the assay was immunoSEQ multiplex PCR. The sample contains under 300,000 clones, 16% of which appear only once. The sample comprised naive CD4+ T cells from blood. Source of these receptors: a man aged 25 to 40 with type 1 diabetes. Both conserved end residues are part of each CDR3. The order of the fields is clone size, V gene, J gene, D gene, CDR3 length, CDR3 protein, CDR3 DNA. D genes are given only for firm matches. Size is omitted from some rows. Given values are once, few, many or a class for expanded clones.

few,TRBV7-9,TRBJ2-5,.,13,CASTLGLKETQYF,TGTGCCAGCACCTTAGGGCTCAAAGAGACCCAGTACTTC
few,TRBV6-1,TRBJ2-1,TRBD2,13,CASRRLADNEQFF,TGTGCCAGCAGACGACTAGCCGACAATGAGCAGTTCTTC
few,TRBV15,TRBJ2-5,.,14,CATSRRQSQETQYF,TGTGCCACCAGCAGAAGACAGAGCCAAGAGACCCAGTACTTC
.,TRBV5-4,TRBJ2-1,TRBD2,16,CASSSKTSGDYNEQFF,TGTGCCAGCAGCTCAAAGACTAGCGGGGACTACAATGAGCAGTTCTTC
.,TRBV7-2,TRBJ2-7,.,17,CASSFSFGSRRSYEQYF,TGTGCCAGCAGCTTCTCATTTGGATCGCGAAGGTCCTACGAGCAGTACTTC
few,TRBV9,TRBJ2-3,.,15,CASSVTGGRTDTQYF,TGTGCCAGCAGCGTAACGGGTGGTCGCACAGATACGCAGTATTTT
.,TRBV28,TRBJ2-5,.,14,CASSFGRRSQTQYF,TGTGCCAGCAGTTTCGGGCGACGTAGCCAGACCCAGTACTTC
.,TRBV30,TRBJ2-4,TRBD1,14,CAADRGRGYHIQYF,TGTGCCGCGGACAGGGGGCGCGGATACCACATTCAGTACTTC
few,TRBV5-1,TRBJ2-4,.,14,CASSFWGGKNIQYF,TGCGCCAGCAGCTTTTGGGGCGGCAAAAACATTCAGTACTTC
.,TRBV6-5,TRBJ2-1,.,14,CASKDRDRYNEQFF,TGTGCCAGCAAGGACCGAGATCGATACAATGAGCAGTTCTTC
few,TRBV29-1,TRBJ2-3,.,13,CSVAARETDTQYF,TGCAGCGTTGCTGCCAGGGAAACAGATACGCAGTATTTT
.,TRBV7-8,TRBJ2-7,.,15,CASSSPGTPSYEQYF,TGTGCCAGCAGCTCCCCCGGGACACCCTCCTACGAGCAGTACTTC
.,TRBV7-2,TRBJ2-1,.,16,CASSLDGSRVWNEQFF,TGTGCCAGCAGCTTGGACGGGAGCAGGGTTTGGAATGAGCAGTTCTTC
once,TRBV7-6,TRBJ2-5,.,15,CASSLGGTRQETQYF,TGTGCCAGCAGCTTAGGAGGGACACGTCAAGAGACCCAGTACTTC
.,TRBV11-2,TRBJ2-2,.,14,CASSLQLHTGELFF,TGTGCCAGCAGCTTACAGCTACACACCGGGGAGCTGTTTTTT
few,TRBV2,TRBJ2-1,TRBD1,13,CASNRDRDNEQFF,TGTGCCAGCAACCGGGACAGGGACAATGAGCAGTTCTTC
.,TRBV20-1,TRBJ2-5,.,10,CSAKRETQYF,TGCAGTGCTAAAAGGGAGACCCAGTACTTC
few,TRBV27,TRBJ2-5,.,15,CASSLGGRSPETQYF,TGTGCCAGCAGTTTAGGAGGGAGAAGTCCCGAGACCCAGTACTTC
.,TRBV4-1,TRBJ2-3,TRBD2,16,CASSPTSGASTDTQYF,TGCGCCAGCAGCCCGACTAGCGGAGCTAGCACAGATACGCAGTATTTT
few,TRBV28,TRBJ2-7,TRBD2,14,CATISGAADYEQYF,TGTGCCACCATTAGCGGGGCAGCAGATTACGAGCAGTACTTC
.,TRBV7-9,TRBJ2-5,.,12,CASSSSLQTQYF,TGTGCCAGCAGCTCCTCCCTGCAAACCCAGTACTTC
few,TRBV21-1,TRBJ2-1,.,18,CASSKANRGGKGYNEQFF,TGTGCCAGCAGCAAAGCAAACAGGGGAGGGAAGGGCTACAATGAGCAGTTCTTC
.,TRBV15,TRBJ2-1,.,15,CATSRDLARGNEQFF,TGTGCCACCAGCAGAGATTTGGCTAGGGGTAATGAGCAGTTCTTC
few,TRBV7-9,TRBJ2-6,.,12,CASSSGANVLTF,TGTGCCAGCAGCTCTGGGGCCAACGTCCTGACTTTC
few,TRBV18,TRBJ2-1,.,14,CASSPPVANDEQFF,TGTGCCAGCTCACCACCCGTGGCGAACGATGAGCAGTTCTTC
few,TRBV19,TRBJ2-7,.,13,CASSNPFTYEQYF,TGTGCCAGTAGTAACCCATTCACCTACGAGCAGTACTTC
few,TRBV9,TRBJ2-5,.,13,CASSVGGEETQYF,TGTGCCAGCAGCGTCGGGGGAGAAGAGACCCAGTACTTC
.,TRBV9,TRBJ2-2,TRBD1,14,CASRDRVGTGELFF,TGTGCCAGCAGGGACAGGGTGGGCACCGGGGAGCTGTTTTTT
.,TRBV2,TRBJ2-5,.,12,CASSAILETQYF,TGTGCCAGCAGTGCGATCCTAGAGACCCAGTACTTC
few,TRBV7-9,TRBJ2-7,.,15,CASSFRGTSSYEQYF,TGTGCCAGCAGCTTCCGGGGTACGAGCTCCTACGAGCAGTACTTC
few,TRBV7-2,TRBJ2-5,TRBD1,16,CASSLKWTGGIETQYF,TGTGCCAGCAGCTTAAAATGGACAGGGGGCATAGAGACCCAGTACTTC
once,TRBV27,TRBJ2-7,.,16,CASSLSGRGMPYEQYF,TGTGCCAGCAGTTTATCCGGCAGGGGAATGCCCTACGAGCAGTACTTC
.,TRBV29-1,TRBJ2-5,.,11,CSARTAGTQYF,TGCAGCGCACGGACCGCAGGGACCCAGTACTTC
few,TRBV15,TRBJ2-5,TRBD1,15,CATSARDRSPRTQYF,TGTGCCACCAGCGCCCGGGACAGGAGCCCTAGAACCCAGTACTTC
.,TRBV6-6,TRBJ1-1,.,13,CASKTQGNTEAFF,TGTGCCAGCAAGACCCAGGGGAACACTGAAGCTTTCTTT
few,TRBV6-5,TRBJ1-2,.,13,CASSQGKLGGYTF,TGTGCCAGCAGTCAGGGGAAGCTGGGCGGCTACACCTTC
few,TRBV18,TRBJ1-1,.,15,CASSPLGTDNTEAFF,TGTGCCAGCTCTCCATTGGGCACCGACAACACTGAAGCTTTCTTT
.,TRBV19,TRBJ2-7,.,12,CASSTQGNEQYF,TGTGCCAGTAGTACACAGGGCAACGAGCAGTACTTC
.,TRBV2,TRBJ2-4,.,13,CASSGQGKDIQYF,TGTGCCAGCAGTGGGCAGGGGAAGGACATTCAGTACTTC
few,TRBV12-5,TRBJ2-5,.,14,CASGLGHPSVTQYF,TGTGCTAGTGGTTTGGGACACCCTAGTGTCACCCAGTACTTC
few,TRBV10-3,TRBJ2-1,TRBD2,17,CAIRLGTVGAGAGEQFF,TGTGCCATCAGGCTCGGGACGGTAGGAGCGGGAGCGGGTGAGCAGTTCTTC
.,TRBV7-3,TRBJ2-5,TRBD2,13,CASSQLAGGTQYF,TGTGCCAGCAGCCAGCTAGCGGGAGGGACCCAGTACTTC
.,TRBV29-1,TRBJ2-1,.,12,CSVVRTINEQFF,TGCAGCGTTGTTAGGACTATTAATGAGCAGTTCTTC